This T cell receptor beta chain originates from a study of cytomegalovirus exposure and HLA in healthy donors (dated by TCRdb to about 2017). At the level of the whole study: An earlier analysis of several hundred of the donors reported approximately 270 Gb of sequence data and some 120 million unique TCR beta sequences from 150 million to 200 million T cells. A handful of DR-DQ haplotypes were handled as single units for association and clustering because linkage in the cohort was strong. Both class I and class II loci were covered by HLA typing, at four-digit resolution. Of the roughly 420 genotyped donors, 75% to 85% were placed in the genetic ancestry cluster associated with self-reported Caucasian donors. The study aimed to test whether cataloging public T cell receptors could reveal signatures of past pathogen exposure. Typing coverage differed by locus: A, B, C, DRB1 and DQB1 were typed in about 629-640 donors, DQA1 in roughly 510, DPA1 in nearly 610, and DPB1 in 472. Among several hundred genotyped donors of the cohort, an average of about 240,000 unique TCR beta nucleotide sequences was sequenced per donor, of which about 18% were non-productive. A later analysis re-examined previously published TCR beta repertoires from over 500 donors and added high-resolution HLA genotyping to investigate patterns of TCR occurrence. Every repertoire in the discovery cohort had been generated on one and the same sequencing platform. An earlier analysis of 587 of the donors used high-throughput TCR beta sequencing to judge whether each TCR beta V gene segment behaved as functional or pseudogenic. The study used immunosequencing to profile the T cell repertoires of more than 650 subjects and linked those repertoires to cytomegalovirus serostatus. A later genetic analysis took genome-wide SNP genotypes for about 55% of the roughly 700 donors and used that subset as a discovery cohort. High-throughput TCR immunosequencing, statistical association of individual TCRs with disease status, and machine learning were combined to predict cytomegalovirus infection status. Donor age, sex, ethnicity and CMV serostatus were compiled together with the repertoire data. A separate validation cohort of about 110 different subjects was used in addition to the 666-subject first cohort. In the later analysis, no new phenotypic data were used to find candidate immune exposures; instead, reliance was placed on TCR beta sequences and their occurrence across donors. Around 300 gigabases of sequencing data and approximately 80 million unique TCR sequences were included in an early release covering about 600 HLA-typed donors.

The cohort comprised around 690 healthy bone marrow donors. At the time of sampling, all cohort members were nominally healthy, though unrecorded immune exposures were likely present. The donor tested CMV seronegative, placing the donor among the 300 to 400 seronegative members of the cohort. Each donor provided a peripheral blood sample, and peripheral blood mononuclear cells were used for TCR beta sequencing. The Qiagen DNeasy Blood Extraction Kit was used to extract genomic DNA from the blood cell samples. The library was generated by the immunoSEQ multiplex PCR assay. For the multiplex PCR, a mixture combining 60 forward primers for TCR Vbeta segments and 13 reverse primers for TCR Jbeta segments was used. The CDR3 region of rearranged TCR beta genes was amplified from genomic DNA by a multiplex PCR assay. The amplified TCR beta libraries were sequenced on the Illumina HiSeq System as 87-base-pair reads. In the paper's pipeline: Across the 700 or so repertoires, a later analysis counted about 81 million unique TCR beta chains, 9 million to 14 million of which were shared by at least two donors. Raw reads were error-corrected and collapsed into unique sequences with a nearest-neighbor algorithm that merged closely related sequences to remove PCR and sequencing errors. CDR3 sequences were aligned to IMGT reference sequences to assign V, D and J gene segments. For a sequence to be retained, at least a six-nucleotide match to both a V gene segment and a J gene segment was required. Rearrangements were called productive when the CDR3 lacked stop codons and stayed in frame with V and J; all others were non-productive. Following IMGT convention, CDR3 was defined as the stretch from the second conserved V-encoded cysteine up to the conserved J-encoded phenylalanine. The earlier analysis of roughly 590 of the donors excluded any sequence lacking an unambiguous match to a single V gene segment. An earlier analysis of several hundred of the donors classified V segments as functional when productive rearrangements were above 56.7% and as segregating when the standard deviation between donors was above 5%. A statistical classification framework was built to diagnose cytomegalovirus status from the catalog of TCR beta chain sequences. In a later analysis, V and J genes were assigned by comparing TCR nucleotide sequences against IMGT/GENE-DB human TR gene sequences. Using the TCRdist pipeline, a later analysis assigned CDR3 sequences along with most-parsimonious VDJ recombination scenarios. In a later analysis, each TCR beta chain was defined by its CDR3 amino acid sequence together with its V-gene family, and reads without a unique V-gene family were excluded. A later analysis removed over 500 highly shared, low-generation-probability nucleotide sequences to deal with suspected cross-contamination and a sequencing artifact. For each public chain, a later analysis derived a clonal expansion index from normalized ranks of inferred template counts within each repertoire. In a later analysis, generation probabilities were computed using a VDJ recombination model fitted to out-of-frame rearrangements, and the results were checked against IGoR. A later analysis scored TCR-TCR, TCR-HLA and TCR-CMV co-occurrence with hypergeometric tests, applying a repertoire-size bias correction to TCR pairs. False discovery rates were estimated in a later analysis by permuting HLA or CMV assignments 20 times. A later analysis grouped co-occurring TCRs with DBSCAN, adding TCRdist sequence similarity when clustering within HLA-allele-positive subsets. For co-occurrence clustering, repertoires with fewer than 30,000 or more than 120,000 public chains were excluded, along with four or five repertoires with anomalous nucleotide sharing. TCRdb stores this immuneACCESS table with in-frame sequences only. Part of the clones is absent; in the studies checked, under half of the shortfall reflects unresolved V genes, and no reason is known for the rest. That table is the source of V, J and clone size, and D and trimming were worked out from the DNA. This sample has 140,000 to 150,000 clones in its table, and about 81% of those were observed once. The biggest ten clones account for 7% of the sample.

Based on the germline V gene (reference sequence), the CDR1 and CDR2 sequences are SEHNR and FQNEAQ. Trimming removed 4 bases from V and 5 bases from J; the gene matches leave 7 bases unexplained. CDR3 length: 15 amino acids, cysteine to phenylalanine. Solely the CDR3 DNA is kept, with 45 bases framed from the first base. To note about this clone: Its target antigen remains unknown. Nothing much larger sits one base from this clone, and base qualities are not available.

What the work shows at the level of the full study, not this receptor alone: An association between a missense DCLRE1C variant and V-gene and J-gene trimming of TCR beta chains was found in a later genetic analysis and replicated in an independent cohort. Most TCR sequences were observed very rarely across donors, whereas some public TCRs were present in many individuals. The authors suggested that the approach could potentially be generalized to other disease states and immunological phenotypes. The 87-base-pair reads could not distinguish some IMGT-functional V segments, including TRBV6-2 and TRBV6-3, so those segments were excluded. An earlier analysis of around 500 of the donors showed that most TCR beta V segments appeared in productive rearrangements either about 87% or about 30% of the time, which broadly matched IMGT annotations. In a later genetic analysis, fewer N-insertions in productive TCRs were reported among donors in an Asian-associated ancestry cluster than the roughly 700-donor mean. The classifier was reported to diagnose cytomegalovirus status with high specificity and sensitivity in both the original cohort and the validation cohort. A later analysis found that HLA-associated TCR beta chains were more clonally expanded and had lower generation probabilities than equally common non-associated chains. The cohort was sequenced for TCR beta chains only, and without alpha or paired-chain data the features that could be detected were limited. HLA typing was unavailable for some donors at each locus, so association tests used only the typed subset. A later analysis found that most CMV-associated TCR beta chains appeared HLA-restricted, with HLA associations seemingly driven largely by CMV exposure. A total of 150 to 200 TCR beta chains were listed by the study as associated with cytomegalovirus. The earlier analysis of approximately 540 of the donors excluded some 16 rarely observed V segments, including chromosome 9 orphons, because counts were too low. A further reported finding was that TCR beta sequences accurately predicted the HLA-A and HLA-B alleles for most subjects in the first cohort. The presence/absence analyses assumed that sequencing depth was roughly uniform across donors, and that assumption may not be true. A few of the identified cytomegalovirus-associated TCR beta chains were confirmed in vitro to be specific for cytomegalovirus antigens. When HLA alleles, especially DR and DQ, strongly co-occurred, TCR associations were difficult to assign to individual alleles. Immune exposure information for the cohort was limited to CMV serostatus. A group of highly shared sequence variants was considered likely to be a technical artifact of the sequencing pipeline. According to a later analysis, parvovirus B19, influenza, CMV and Epstein-Barr virus appeared linked to several top co-occurrence clusters. At a false discovery rate of 0.05, a later analysis linked 16,000 or so TCR beta sequences to specific HLA alleles. According to a later analysis, TCR association rates differed among HLA loci, with DRB1 alleles showing the most associated TCRs and HLA-C alleles showing the fewest. Linkage disequilibrium might explain the correlated functional status among segregating V segments, but an unknown experimental factor could not be ruled out.

The sample consisted of PBMCs. This TCR derives from a man younger than 45 in good health and CMV-seronegative. Recombination joined TRBV7-9 with TRBJ2-5; TRBD2 agrees with 10 junctional bases. The bases are TGTGCCAGCAGCTGGGCTAGCGGGAGAAGGGAGACCCAGTACTTC. It codes for CASSWASGRRETQYF.